The clone carrying this T cell receptor (beta chain) came up a few times. These data are taken from a study of blood T cells in healthy people across ages. Peripheral blood samples of 9 to 10 milliliters were drawn from each donor. Germline V gives CDR1 DFQATT, CDR2 SNEGSKA (reference sequence). The CDR3 contains 16 residues. Trimming removed 1 base at V and 5 bases at J, with 21 bases between. Alongside a J-beta primer mix, a sample-barcoded 5' primer served in a second PCR lasting roughly 7 to 11 cycles. TCRdb analysed the 5' RACE reads with MiXCR anew, one entry per CDR3 protein. The profile shows about 400,000 distinct CDR3 sequences, approximately 52% of them singletons.

V usage is TRBV20-1 and J usage is TRBJ2-7; D gene unclear. The clonotype comes from a man between 60 and 70 years old in good health. The sample consisted of blood. The CDR3 sequence is CSARARPPSRTHEQYF. CDR3 in DNA: TGCAGTGCTAGAGCAAGGCCTCCCTCAAGGACCCACGAGCAGTACTTC.